The following is a TCR beta chain sequence with its context. The sample is drawn from a study of cytomegalovirus exposure and HLA in healthy donors. Study-level background: A prior study identified 110 million or so unique TCR beta sequences from 150 million to 200 million T cells.

Per the germline V gene, CDR1 is SGHRS and CDR2 is YFSETQ. V lost 4 bases, J lost 6 bases, and 7 bases stayed unmatched. The CDR3 totals 15 residues. This PCR relied on a set of 60 Vbeta primers and 13 Jbeta primers. The method was immunoSEQ multiplex PCR; TCRdb's version includes in-frame clones alone and lacks a portion of them. The table shows over 150,000 clones, with roughly 85% occurring only once. What was sequenced was PBMCs. The receptor comes from a man aged 40-49 years in good health and CMV-seronegative. V is TRBV5-1 and J is TRBJ2-1; 10 nucleotides match TRBD2. CDR3 in amino acids: CASSPWTSGGNEQFF. The CDR3 nucleotides are TGCGCCAGCAGCCCGTGGACTAGCGGAGGCAATGAGCAGTTCTTC.